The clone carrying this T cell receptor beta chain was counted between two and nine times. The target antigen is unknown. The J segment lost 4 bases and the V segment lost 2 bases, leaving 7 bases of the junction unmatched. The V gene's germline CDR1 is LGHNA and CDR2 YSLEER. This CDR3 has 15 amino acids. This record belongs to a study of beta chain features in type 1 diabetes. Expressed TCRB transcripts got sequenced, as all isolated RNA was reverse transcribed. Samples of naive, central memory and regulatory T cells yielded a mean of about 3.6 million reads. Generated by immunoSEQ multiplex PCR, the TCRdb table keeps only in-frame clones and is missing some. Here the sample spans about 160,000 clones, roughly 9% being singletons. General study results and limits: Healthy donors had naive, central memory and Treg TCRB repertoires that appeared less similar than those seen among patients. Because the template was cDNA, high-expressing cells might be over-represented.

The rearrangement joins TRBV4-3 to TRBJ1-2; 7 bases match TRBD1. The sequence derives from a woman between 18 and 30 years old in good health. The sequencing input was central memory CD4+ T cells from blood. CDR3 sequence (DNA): TGCGCCAGCAGCCAACTAGGGGGCCTAGGCTATGGCTACACCTTC. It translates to CASSQLGGLGYGYTF.